Listed below are T cell receptor beta chains from one sample, sequenced in a study of beta chain features in type 1 diabetes. Method: immunoSEQ multiplex PCR; TCRdb's copy keeps in-frame clones and lacks some. Of some 350,000 clones in the sample, roughly 14% were seen once. Sequences were obtained from naive CD4+ T cells from blood. The receptors here all came from a woman aged 18 to 35 with type 1 diabetes. The CDR3 runs from the conserved cysteine through the conserved F or W. A D gene is named only where the DNA matches it firmly. The size entry is marked missing in some rows and otherwise reads once, few, many or a size class.

CDR3 DNA | CDR3 protein | V gene | clone size | CDR3 length | J gene | D gene
TGTGCCAGCAGCACCAGCGGGAGGGATATGGGCGAGCAGTACTTC | CASSTSGRDMGEQYF | TRBV28 | few | 15 | TRBJ2-7 | TRBD2
TGTGCCAGCAGCTCCTCACAGGGACCCTACAATGAGCAGTTCTTC | CASSSSQGPYNEQFF | TRBV5-4 | few | 15 | TRBJ2-1 | .
TGCGCCAGCAAAGATCCCGTATGGACAGGGAACGAGCAGTACTTC | CASKDPVWTGNEQYF | TRBV5-1 | . | 15 | TRBJ2-7 | TRBD1
TGTGCCAGCAGCGCCTTGACTAGCGGGAGGGCCCATTCGTACAATGAGCAGTTCTTC | CASSALTSGRAHSYNEQFF | TRBV9 | few | 19 | TRBJ2-1 | TRBD2
TGCAGCGTTAATAGCGGGAGTTGGGAAGTTGCCTACAATGAGCAGTTCTTC | CSVNSGSWEVAYNEQFF | TRBV29-1 | . | 17 | TRBJ2-1 | TRBD2
TGTGCCAGCAGCTTAGTGGCGGCTCTCTACAATGAGCAGTTCTTC | CASSLVAALYNEQFF | TRBV11-2 | few | 15 | TRBJ2-1 | .
TGTGCCATCAGTGACAGGTCTTATGGCTACACCTTC | CAISDRSYGYTF | TRBV10-3 | few | 12 | TRBJ1-2 | .
TGTGCCAGCAGCTGGGGACTAGCGGGAGGATCCTACAATGAGCAGTTCTTC | CASSWGLAGGSYNEQFF | TRBV7-9 | few | 17 | TRBJ2-1 | TRBD2
TGTGCCAGCAGCTTGGGCCAGATACAAGAGACCCAGTACTTC | CASSLGQIQETQYF | TRBV5-4 | . | 14 | TRBJ2-5 | .
TGTGCCTGGAGTAGGACAGGTACTAACTATGGCTACACCTTC | CAWSRTGTNYGYTF | TRBV30 | . | 14 | TRBJ1-2 | TRBD1
TGTGCCACCAGCAGAGACCCGGGACAGGGCGGCAATCAGCCCCAGCATTTT | CATSRDPGQGGNQPQHF | TRBV15 | . | 17 | TRBJ1-5 | TRBD1
TGTGCCACCAGCAGACCCATTGACAGAACGAACACTGAAGCTTTCTTT | CATSRPIDRTNTEAFF | TRBV15 | . | 16 | TRBJ1-1 | .
TGTGCCAGCAGTGAATACGGAGCGGGAACGGTCGCAGATACGCAGTATTTT | CASSEYGAGTVADTQYF | TRBV25-1 | . | 17 | TRBJ2-3 | TRBD2
TGTGCCAGCAGCTCCACTAGCGGTAGGAACACCGGGGAGCTGTTTTTT | CASSSTSGRNTGELFF | TRBV7-2 | few | 16 | TRBJ2-2 | TRBD2
TGTGCCAGCAGTTACTCGACTAGCGGGAGTTACAATGAGCAGTTCTTC | CASSYSTSGSYNEQFF | TRBV6-5 | . | 16 | TRBJ2-1 | TRBD2
TGTGCCAGCAGCTTAATGGCGGGAGGGTCCGAGACCCAGTACTTC | CASSLMAGGSETQYF | TRBV7-3 | few | 15 | TRBJ2-5 | TRBD2
TGTGCCAGCAGCTTAGTAGGTTGGGAGGGGACTGAAGCTTTCTTT | CASSLVGWEGTEAFF | TRBV7-9 | few | 15 | TRBJ1-1 | .
TGCGCCAGCACCGGACAGGGGAACTATGGCTACACCTTC | CASTGQGNYGYTF | TRBV5-1 | . | 13 | TRBJ1-2 | TRBD1
TGTGCCAGCAGTTCGGGACAGGAGGTTGAAAAACTGTTTTTT | CASSSGQEVEKLFF | TRBV27 | few | 14 | TRBJ1-4 | TRBD1
TGTGCCAGCAGCTCAAGCCCTCTGCTGCCCCAGCATTTT | CASSSSPLLPQHF | TRBV7-6 | . | 13 | TRBJ1-5 | .
TGTGCCAGCAGCTTAGGGGGGACTAGCAGGAACACCGGGGAGCTGTTTTTT | CASSLGGTSRNTGELFF | TRBV7-8 | . | 17 | TRBJ2-2 | TRBD2
TGTGCCAGCAGACCTCGGACAGTGAACACTGAAGCTTTCTTT | CASRPRTVNTEAFF | TRBV27 | few | 14 | TRBJ1-1 | .
TGCAGTGCTAGCGGGACCGGGGAGCTGTTTTTT | CSASGTGELFF | TRBV20-1 | . | 11 | TRBJ2-2 | .